The present T cell receptor (beta chain) was sequenced within a study of blood T cell repertoires in COVID-19. Study context: The cDNA or gDNA used as material had been derived from T cells, B-cell-depleted T cells, or PBMCs.

V gave up 4 bases and J gave up 0 bases, with 9 bases separating them. Germline V gives CDR1 ENHRY, CDR2 SYGVKD. The CDR3 loop spans 14 amino acids. The method was immunoSEQ multiplex PCR; TCRdb's version includes in-frame clones alone and lacks a portion of them. The sample has approximately 54,000 clones; roughly four fifths are singletons. The V and J genes are TRBV10-3 and TRBJ1-2; D remains ambiguous. The receptor's source is a woman aged 55 to 70 with acute or convalescent COVID-19. The sequenced sample was peripheral blood. This chain's CDR3 is CAISASTANYGYTF. The CDR3 DNA follows: TGTGCCATCAGTGCGTCTACAGCTAACTATGGCTACACCTTC.